This T cell receptor beta chain was identified during a study of T cells after yellow fever vaccination. This clonotype was counted between two and nine times. TCRdb used MiXCR to reprocess the 5' RACE reads, holding one entry per CDR3 protein. The table shows roughly 170,000 distinct CDR3 sequences, with roughly 8.8% occurring only once. The V end lost 5 bases, the J end lost 2 bases, and 13 bases lay between the germline ends. In germline, CDR1 is MDHEN, CDR2 SYDVKM. CDR3 length: 14 residues. The source material was CD8+ T cells sorted from PBMCs, sampled 45 days after the yellow fever booster vaccination. This sequence was found in a young man who received the YFV17D yellow fever vaccine. The rearrangement uses TRBV28 and TRBJ2-7, with D perhaps TRBD2 (5 bases). The CDR3 sequence is CASSTTGIPYEQYV. Here the CDR3 DNA reads TGTGCCAGCAGTACTACCGGGATCCCCTACGAGCAGTACGTC.